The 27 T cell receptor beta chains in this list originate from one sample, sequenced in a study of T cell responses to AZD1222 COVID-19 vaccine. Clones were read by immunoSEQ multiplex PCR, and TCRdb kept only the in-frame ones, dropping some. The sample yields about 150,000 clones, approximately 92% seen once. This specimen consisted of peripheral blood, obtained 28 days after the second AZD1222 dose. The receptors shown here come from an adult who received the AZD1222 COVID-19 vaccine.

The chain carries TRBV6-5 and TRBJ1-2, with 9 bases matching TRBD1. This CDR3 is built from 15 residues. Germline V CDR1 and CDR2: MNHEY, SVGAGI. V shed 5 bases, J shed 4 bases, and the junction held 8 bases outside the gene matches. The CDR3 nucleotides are TGTGCCAGCAGTCCCGGGACAGGGTATATCTATGGCTACACCTTC. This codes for CASSPGTGYIYGYTF.

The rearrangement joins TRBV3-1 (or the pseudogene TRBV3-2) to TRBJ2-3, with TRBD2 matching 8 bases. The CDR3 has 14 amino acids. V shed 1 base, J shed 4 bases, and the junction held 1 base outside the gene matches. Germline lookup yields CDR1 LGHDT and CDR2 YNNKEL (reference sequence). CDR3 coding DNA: TGTGCCAGCAGCCAAGTAGCGGGGTCAGATACGCAGTATTTT. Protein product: CASSQVAGSDTQYF.

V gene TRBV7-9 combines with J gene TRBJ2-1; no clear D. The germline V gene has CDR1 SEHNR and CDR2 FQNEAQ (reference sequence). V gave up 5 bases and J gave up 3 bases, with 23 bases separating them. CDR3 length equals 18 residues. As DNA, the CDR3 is TGTGCCAGCAGCCCTCTTCCCCGTACTATGGTCGACTACAATGAGCAGTTCTTC. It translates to CASSPLPRTMVDYNEQFF. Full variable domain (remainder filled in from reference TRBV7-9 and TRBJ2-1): DTGVSQNPRHKITKRGQNVTFRCDPISEHNRLYWYRQTLGQGPEFLTYFQNEAQLEKSRLLSDRFSAERPKGSFSTLEIQRTEQGDSAMYLCASSPLPRTMVDYNEQFFGPGTRLTVL.

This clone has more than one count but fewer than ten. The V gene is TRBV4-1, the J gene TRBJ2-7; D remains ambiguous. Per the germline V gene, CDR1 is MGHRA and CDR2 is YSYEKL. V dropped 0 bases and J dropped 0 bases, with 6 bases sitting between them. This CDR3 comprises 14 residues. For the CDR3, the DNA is TGCGCCAGCAGCCAAGACAGCTACTCCTACGAGCAGTACTTC. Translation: CASSQDSYSYEQYF.

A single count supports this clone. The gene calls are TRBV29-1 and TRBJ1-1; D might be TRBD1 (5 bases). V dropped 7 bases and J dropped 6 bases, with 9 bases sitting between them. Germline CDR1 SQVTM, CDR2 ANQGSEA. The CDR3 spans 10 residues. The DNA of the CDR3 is TGCAGCGCGACGGGACCTGAAGCTTTCTTT. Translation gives CSATGPEAFF.

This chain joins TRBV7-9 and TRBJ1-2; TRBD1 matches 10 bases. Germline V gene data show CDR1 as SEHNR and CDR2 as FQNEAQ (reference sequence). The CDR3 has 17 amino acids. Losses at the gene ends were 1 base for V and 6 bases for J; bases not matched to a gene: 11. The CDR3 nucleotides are TGTGCCAGCAGCTTAGTTAGAAGGGACAGGGGTCTTGATGGCTACACCTTC. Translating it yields CASSLVRRDRGLDGYTF.

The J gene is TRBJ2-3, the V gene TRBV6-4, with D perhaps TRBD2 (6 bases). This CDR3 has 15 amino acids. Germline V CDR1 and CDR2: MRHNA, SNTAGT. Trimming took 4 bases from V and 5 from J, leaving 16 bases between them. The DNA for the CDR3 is TGTGCCAGCAGTGCCCTCGGAGGGGCCAGAGATACGCAGTATTTT. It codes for CASSALGGARDTQYF.

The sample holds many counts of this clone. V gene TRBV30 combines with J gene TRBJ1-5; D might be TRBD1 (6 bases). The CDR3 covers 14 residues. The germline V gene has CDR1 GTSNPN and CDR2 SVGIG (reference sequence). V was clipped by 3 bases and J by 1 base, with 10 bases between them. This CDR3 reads CAWRVGGSNQPQHF. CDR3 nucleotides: TGTGCCTGGAGAGTAGGGGGGAGCAATCAGCCCCAGCATTTT.

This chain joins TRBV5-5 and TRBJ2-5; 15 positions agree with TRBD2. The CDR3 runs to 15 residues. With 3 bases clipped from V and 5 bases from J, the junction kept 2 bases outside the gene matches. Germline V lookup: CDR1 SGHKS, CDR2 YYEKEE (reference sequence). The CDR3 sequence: CASSSGLAGGETQYF. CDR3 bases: TGTGCCAGCAGCTCGGGACTAGCGGGAGGTGAGACCCAGTACTTC.

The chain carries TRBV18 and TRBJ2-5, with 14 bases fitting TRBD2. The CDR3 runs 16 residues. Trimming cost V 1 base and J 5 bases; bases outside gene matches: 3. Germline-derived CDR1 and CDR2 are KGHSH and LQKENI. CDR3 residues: CASSPQGTSGSETQYF. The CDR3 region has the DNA TGTGCCAGCTCACCACAGGGGACTAGCGGGAGTGAGACCCAGTACTTC.

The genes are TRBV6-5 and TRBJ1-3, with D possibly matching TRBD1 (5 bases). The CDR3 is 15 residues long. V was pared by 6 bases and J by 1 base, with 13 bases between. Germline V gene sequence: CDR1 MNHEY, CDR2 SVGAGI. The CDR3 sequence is CASSPTVVSGNTIYF. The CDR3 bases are TGTGCCAGCAGCCCGACAGTCGTATCTGGAAACACCATATATTTT.

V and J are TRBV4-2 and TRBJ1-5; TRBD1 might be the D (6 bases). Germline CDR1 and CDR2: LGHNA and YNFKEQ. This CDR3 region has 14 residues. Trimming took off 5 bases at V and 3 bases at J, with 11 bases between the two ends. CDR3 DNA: TGTGCCAGCAGCACGGACAGCTACAATCAGCCCCAGCATTTT. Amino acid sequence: CASSTDSYNQPQHF.

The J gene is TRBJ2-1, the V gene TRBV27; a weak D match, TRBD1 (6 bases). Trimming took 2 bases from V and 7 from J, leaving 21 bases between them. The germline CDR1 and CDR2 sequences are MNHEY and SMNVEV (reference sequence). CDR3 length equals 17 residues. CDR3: CASSLLGQRRPRNEQFF. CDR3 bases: TGTGCCAGCAGTTTACTAGGACAGCGTCGGCCTAGGAATGAGCAGTTCTTC.

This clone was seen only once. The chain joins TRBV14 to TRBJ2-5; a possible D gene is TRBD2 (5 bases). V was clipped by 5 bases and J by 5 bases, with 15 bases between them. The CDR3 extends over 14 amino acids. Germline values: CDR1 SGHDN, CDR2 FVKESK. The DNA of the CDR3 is TGTGCCAGCAGCGCCGGGGTGGGCGCGGAGACCCAGTACTTC. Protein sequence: CASSAGVGAETQYF.

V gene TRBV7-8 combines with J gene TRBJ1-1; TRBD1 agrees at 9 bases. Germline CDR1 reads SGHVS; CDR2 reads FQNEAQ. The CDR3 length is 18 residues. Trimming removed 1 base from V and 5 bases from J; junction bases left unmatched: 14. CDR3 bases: TGTGCCAGCAGCTTAGTGTCGGGACAGGGCCTTGTGTGGACTGAAGCTTTCTTT. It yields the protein CASSLVSGQGLVWTEAFF.

As DNA, the CDR3 is TGTGCCAGTAGTATAGATCTGGGGGGACAGGGGAGAACTGCAACTAATGAAAAACTGTTTTTT. It is translated as CASSIDLGGQGRTATNEKLFF. This chain links TRBV19 with TRBJ1-4, with 10 bases lining up with TRBD1. The junction had 13 bases not matched to a gene; V was cut back by 0 bases and J by 0 bases. The CDR3 spans 21 residues. Germline CDR1 is LNHDA and CDR2 is SQIVND (reference sequence).

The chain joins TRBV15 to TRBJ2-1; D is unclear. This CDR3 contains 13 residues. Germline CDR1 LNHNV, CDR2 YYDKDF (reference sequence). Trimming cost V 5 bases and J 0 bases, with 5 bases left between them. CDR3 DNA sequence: TGTGCCACCAGCGGAAGCTCCTACAATGAGCAGTTCTTC. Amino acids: CATSGSSYNEQFF.

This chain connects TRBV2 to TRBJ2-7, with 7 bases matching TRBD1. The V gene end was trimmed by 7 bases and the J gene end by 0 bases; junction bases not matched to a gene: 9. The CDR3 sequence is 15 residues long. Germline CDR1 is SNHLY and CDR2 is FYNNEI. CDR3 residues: CASTESPGGSYEQYF. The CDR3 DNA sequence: TGTGCCAGCACAGAGTCTCCAGGGGGCTCCTACGAGCAGTACTTC.

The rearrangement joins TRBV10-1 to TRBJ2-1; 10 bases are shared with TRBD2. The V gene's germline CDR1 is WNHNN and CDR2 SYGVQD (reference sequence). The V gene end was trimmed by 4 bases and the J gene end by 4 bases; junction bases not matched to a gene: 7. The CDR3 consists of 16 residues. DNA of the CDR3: TGCGCCAGCAGTGGGACTAGCGGTATTGCGTACAATGAGCAGTTCTTC. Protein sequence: CASSGTSGIAYNEQFF.

The CDR3 here is CAWSVGHNNQPQHF. CDR3 nucleotides: TGTGCCTGGAGTGTGGGACACAACAATCAGCCCCAGCATTTT. The V call is TRBV30, the J call TRBJ1-5; TRBD1 might be the D (6 bases). Germline CDR1 GTSNPN, CDR2 SVGIG (reference sequence). The V end lost 0 bases, the J end lost 3 bases, and 9 bases lay between the germline ends. This CDR3 contains 14 residues.

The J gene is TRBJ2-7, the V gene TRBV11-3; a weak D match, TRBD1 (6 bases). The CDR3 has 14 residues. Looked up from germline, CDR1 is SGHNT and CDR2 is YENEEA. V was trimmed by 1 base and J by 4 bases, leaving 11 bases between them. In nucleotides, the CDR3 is TGTGCCAGCAGCTTAGCGGACAGTGATTACGAGCAGTACTTC. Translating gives CASSLADSDYEQYF. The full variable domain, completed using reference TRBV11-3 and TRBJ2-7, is EAGVVQSPRYKIIEKKQPVAFWCNPISGHNTLYWYLQNLGQGPELLIRYENEEAVDDSQLPKDRFSAERLKGVDSTLKIQPAELGDSAVYLCASSLADSDYEQYFGPGTRLTVT.

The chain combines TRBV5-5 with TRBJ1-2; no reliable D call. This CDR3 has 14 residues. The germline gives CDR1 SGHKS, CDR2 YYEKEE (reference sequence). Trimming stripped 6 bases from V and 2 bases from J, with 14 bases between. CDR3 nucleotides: TGTGCCAGCATCCAAGGGTCGGGGAACTATGGCTACACCTTC. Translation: CASIQGSGNYGYTF.

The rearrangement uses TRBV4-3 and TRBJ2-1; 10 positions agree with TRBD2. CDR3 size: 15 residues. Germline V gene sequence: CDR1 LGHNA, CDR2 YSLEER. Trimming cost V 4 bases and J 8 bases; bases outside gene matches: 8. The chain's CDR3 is CASSLRGLAGDEQFF. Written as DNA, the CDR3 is TGCGCCAGCAGCCTAAGAGGGCTAGCGGGAGATGAGCAGTTCTTC.

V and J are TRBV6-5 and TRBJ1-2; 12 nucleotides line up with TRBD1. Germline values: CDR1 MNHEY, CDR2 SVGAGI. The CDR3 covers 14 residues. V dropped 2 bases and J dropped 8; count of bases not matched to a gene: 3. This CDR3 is CASSYRGQGAGYTF. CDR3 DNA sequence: TGTGCCAGCAGTTACCGGGGACAGGGGGCCGGCTACACCTTC.

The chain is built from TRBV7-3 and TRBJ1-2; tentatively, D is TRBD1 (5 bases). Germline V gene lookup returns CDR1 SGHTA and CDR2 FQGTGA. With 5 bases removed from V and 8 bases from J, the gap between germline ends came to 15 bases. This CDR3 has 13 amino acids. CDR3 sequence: CASSPEAEGGYTF. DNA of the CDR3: TGTGCCAGCAGCCCAGAGGCTGAGGGGGGCTACACCTTC.

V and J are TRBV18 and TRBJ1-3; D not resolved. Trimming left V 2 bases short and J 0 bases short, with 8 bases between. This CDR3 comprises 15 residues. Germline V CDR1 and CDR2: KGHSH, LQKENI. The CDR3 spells CASSPAASSGNTIYF. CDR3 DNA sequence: TGTGCCAGCTCACCAGCGGCAAGCTCTGGAAACACCATATATTTT.

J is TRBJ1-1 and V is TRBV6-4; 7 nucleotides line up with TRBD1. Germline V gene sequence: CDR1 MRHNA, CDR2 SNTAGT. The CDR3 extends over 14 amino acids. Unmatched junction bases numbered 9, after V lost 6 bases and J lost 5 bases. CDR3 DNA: TGTGCCAGCAGAGAACAGGGGCTGGGGACTGAAGCTTTCTTT. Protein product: CASREQGLGTEAFF.